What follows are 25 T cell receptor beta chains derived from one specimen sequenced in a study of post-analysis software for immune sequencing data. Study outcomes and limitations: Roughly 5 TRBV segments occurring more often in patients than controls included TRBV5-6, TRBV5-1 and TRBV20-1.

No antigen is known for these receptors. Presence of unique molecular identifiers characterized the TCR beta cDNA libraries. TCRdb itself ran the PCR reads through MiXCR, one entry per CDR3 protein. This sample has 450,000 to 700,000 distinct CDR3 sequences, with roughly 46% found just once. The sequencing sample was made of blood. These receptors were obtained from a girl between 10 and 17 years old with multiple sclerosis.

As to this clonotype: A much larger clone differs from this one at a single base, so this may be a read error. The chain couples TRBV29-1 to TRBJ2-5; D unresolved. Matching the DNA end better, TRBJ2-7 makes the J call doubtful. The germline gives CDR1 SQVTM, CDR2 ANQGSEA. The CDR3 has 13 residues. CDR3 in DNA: TGCAGCGTTGTACGGCACCCTAGCTACGAGCAGTACTTC. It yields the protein CSVVRHPSYEQYF.

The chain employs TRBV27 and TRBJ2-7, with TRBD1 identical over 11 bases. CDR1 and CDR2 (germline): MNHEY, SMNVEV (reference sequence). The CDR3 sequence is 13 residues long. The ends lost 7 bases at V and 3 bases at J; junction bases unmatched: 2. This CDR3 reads CASTGTGGYEQYF. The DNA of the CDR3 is TGTGCCAGCACCGGGACAGGGGGCTACGAGCAGTACTTC.

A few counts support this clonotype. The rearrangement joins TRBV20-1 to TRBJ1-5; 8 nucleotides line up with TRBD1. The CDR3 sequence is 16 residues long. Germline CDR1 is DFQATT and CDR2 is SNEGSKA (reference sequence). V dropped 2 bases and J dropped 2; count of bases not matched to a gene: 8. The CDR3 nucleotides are TGCAGTGCTAGATCGGACAGGGAGTTGGGCAATCAGCCCCAGCATTTT. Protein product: CSARSDRELGNQPQHF.

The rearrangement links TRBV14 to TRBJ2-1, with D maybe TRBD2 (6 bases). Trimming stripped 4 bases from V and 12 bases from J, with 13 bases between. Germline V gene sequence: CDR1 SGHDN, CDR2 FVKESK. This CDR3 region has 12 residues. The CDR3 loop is CASSPEGRRQFF. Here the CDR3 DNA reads TGTGCCAGCAGCCCGGAGGGCCGTCGGCAGTTCTTC.

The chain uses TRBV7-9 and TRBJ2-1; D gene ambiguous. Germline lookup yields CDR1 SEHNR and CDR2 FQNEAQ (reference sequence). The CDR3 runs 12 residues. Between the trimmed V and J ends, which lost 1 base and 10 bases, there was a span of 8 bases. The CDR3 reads CASSLGLWEQFF. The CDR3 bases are TGTGCCAGCAGCTTAGGTTTATGGGAGCAGTTCTTC.

The DNA of the CDR3 is TGTGCCAGCAGCCCACCTAGCGGGAGGCTCTTGGAGCAGTACTTC. Translated: CASSPPSGRLLEQYF. The rearrangement uses TRBV7-9 and TRBJ2-7; 11 nucleotides match TRBD2. Germline V CDR1 and CDR2: SEHNR, FQNEAQ (reference sequence). V dropped 5 bases and J dropped 7; count of bases not matched to a gene: 10. The CDR3 is made up of 15 amino acids.

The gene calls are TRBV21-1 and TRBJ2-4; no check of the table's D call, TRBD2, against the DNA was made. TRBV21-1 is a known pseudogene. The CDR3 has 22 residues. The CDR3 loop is CASSKARPPSGGANDSKNIQYF. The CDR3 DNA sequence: TGTGCCAGCAGCAAAGCGCGACCCCCTAGCGGGGGGGCAAATGATTCCAAAAACATTCAGTACTTC.

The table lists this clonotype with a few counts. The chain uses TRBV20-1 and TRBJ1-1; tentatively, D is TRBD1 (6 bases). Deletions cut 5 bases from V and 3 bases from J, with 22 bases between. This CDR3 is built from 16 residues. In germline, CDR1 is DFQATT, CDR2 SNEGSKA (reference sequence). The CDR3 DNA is TGCAGTGCTGGCCCGGGACAAATGGGAAGTTACACTGAAGCTTTCTTT. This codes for CSAGPGQMGSYTEAFF.

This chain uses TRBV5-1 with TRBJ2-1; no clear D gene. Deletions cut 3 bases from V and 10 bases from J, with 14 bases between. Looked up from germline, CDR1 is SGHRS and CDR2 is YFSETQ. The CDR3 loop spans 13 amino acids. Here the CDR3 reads CASSSSRLDEQFF. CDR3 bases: TGCGCCAGCAGCTCGAGTAGGTTGGACGAGCAGTTCTTC. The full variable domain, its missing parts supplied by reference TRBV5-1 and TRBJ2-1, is KAGVTQTPRYLIKTRGQQVTLSCSPISGHRSVSWYQQTPGQGLQFLFEYFSETQRNKGNFPGRFSGRQFSNSRSEMNVSTLELGDSALYLCASSSSRLDEQFFGPGTRLTVL.

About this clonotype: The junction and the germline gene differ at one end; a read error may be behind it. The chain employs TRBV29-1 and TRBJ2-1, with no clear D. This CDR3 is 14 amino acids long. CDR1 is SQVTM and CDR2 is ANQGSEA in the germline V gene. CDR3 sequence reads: CSVQEENSYNEQFF. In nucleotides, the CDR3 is TGCAGCGTTCAAGAGGAAAACTCCTACAATGAGCAGTTCTTC.

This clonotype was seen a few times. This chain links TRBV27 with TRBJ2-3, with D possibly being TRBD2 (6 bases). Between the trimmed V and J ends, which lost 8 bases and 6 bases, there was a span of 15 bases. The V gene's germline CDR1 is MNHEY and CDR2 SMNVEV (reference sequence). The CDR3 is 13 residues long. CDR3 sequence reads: CASGEWGVDTQYF. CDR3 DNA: TGTGCCAGCGGGGAATGGGGGGTGGATACGCAGTATTTT.

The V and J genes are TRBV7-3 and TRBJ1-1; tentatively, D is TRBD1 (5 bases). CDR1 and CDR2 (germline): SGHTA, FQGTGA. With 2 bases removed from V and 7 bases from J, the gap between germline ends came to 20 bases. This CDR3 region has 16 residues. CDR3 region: CASSLFLGTPDNEAFF. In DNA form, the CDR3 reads TGTGCCAGCAGCTTATTTCTGGGGACCCCAGATAATGAAGCTTTCTTT.

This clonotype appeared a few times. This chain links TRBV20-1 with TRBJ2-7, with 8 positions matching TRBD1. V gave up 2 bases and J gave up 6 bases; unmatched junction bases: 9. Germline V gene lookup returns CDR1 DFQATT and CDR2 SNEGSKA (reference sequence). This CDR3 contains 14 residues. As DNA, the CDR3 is TGCAGTGCTAGAAAGGGCGCAGGGGGCGCCGAGCAGTACTTC. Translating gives CSARKGAGGAEQYF.

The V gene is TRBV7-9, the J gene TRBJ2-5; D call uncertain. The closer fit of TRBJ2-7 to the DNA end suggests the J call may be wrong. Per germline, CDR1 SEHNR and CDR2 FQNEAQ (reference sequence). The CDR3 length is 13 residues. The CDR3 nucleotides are TGTGCCAGCAGCTTCGACTCCGTTTGCGAGCAGTACTTC. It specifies CASSFDSVCEQYF.

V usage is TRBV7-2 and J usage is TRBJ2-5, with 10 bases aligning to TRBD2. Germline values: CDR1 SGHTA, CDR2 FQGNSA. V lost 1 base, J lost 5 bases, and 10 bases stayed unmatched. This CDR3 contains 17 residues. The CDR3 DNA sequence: TGTGCCAGCAGCTTAGTCCCCTCACTAGCGGGGAAGGAGACCCAGTACTTC. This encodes CASSLVPSLAGKETQYF.

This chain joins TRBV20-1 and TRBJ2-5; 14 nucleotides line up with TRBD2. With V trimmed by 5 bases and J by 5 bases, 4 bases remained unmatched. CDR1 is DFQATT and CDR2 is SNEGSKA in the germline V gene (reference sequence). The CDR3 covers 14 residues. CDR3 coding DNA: TGCAGTGCTGCCGGGACTAGCGGGAGCGAGACCCAGTACTTC. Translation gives CSAAGTSGSETQYF.

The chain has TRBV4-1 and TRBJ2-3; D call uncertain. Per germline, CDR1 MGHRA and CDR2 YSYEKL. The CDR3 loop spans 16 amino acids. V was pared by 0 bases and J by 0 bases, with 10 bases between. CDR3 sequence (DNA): TGCGCCAGCAGCCAAGATATGTCAGAGAGCACAGATACGCAGTATTTT. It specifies CASSQDMSESTDTQYF.

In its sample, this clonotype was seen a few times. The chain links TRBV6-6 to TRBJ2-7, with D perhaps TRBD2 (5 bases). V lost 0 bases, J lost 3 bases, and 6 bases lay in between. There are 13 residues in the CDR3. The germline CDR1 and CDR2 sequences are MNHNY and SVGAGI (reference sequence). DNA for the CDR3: TGTGCCAGCAGTTACTCCGGGAACTACGAGCAGTACTTC. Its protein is CASSYSGNYEQYF.

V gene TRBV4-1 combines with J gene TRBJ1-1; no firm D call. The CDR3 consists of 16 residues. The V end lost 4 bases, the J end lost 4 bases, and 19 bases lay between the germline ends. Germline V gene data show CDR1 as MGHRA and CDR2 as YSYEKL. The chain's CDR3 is CASSLYRAGLGTEAFF. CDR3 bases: TGCGCCAGCAGCCTCTACAGAGCGGGGTTGGGCACTGAAGCTTTCTTT.

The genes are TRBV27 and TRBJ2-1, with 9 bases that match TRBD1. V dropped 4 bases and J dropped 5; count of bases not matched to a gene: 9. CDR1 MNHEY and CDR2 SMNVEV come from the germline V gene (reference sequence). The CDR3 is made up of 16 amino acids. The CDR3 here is CASSSLGTGKHNEQFF. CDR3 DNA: TGTGCCAGCAGTTCCCTAGGGACAGGGAAACACAATGAGCAGTTCTTC.

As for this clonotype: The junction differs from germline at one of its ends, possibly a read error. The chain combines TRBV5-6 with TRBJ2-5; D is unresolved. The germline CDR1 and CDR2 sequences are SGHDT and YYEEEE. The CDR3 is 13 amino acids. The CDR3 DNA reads TGTGCCAGCAGCTTGGCGGTAGCTGGACCTCCCGACTTC. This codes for CASSLAVAGPPDF.

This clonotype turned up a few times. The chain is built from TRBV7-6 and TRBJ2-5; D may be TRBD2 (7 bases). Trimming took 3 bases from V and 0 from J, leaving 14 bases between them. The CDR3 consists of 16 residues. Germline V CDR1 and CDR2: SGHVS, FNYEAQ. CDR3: CASSFGGPSYQETQYF. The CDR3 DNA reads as TGTGCCAGCAGCTTCGGGGGGCCCTCGTACCAAGAGACCCAGTACTTC.

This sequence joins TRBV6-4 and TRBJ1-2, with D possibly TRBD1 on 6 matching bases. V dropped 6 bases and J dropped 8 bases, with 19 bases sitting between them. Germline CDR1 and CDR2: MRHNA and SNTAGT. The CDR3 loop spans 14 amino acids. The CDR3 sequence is CASSPGGWGDGYTF. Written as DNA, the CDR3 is TGTGCCAGCAGCCCCGGGGGCTGGGGAGACGGCTACACCTTC.

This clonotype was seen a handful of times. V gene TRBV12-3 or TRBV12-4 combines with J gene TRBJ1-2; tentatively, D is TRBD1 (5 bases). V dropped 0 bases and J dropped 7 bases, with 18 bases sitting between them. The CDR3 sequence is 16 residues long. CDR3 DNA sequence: TGTGCCAGCAGTTTAGCTTATGGCAGGGAATCGGCTGGCTACACCTTC. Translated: CASSLAYGRESAGYTF.

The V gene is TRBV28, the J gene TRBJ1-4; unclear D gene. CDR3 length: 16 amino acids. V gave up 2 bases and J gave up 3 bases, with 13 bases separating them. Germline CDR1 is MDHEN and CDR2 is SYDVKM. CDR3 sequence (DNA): TGTGCCAGCAGTTTAAAGGCAGCAAGGCCTAATGAAAAACTGTTTTTT. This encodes CASSLKAARPNEKLFF.